The 13 T cell receptor beta chains below all came from one sample that was sequenced in a study of blood T cell repertoires in COVID-19. Sequencing used immunoSEQ multiplex PCR; TCRdb keeps in-frame clones, though not all of them. Here the sample spans roughly 350,000 clones, 85% to 90% being singletons. Sequenced: peripheral blood. The receptors shown here come from a woman aged 50 to 60 with COVID-19, enrolled during active disease.

V and J are TRBV19 and TRBJ2-5; 9 positions match TRBD2. Germline assignment: CDR1 LNHDA and CDR2 SQIVND (reference sequence). This CDR3 has 15 amino acids. V trimming: 3 bases; J trimming: 4 bases; junction bases outside the gene matches: 6. The CDR3 DNA sequence: TGTGCCAGTAGTATCCTAGGGACTAGCTTAGAGACCCAGTACTTC. Translated, it gives CASSILGTSLETQYF.

The rearrangement joins TRBV29-1 to TRBJ2-1; 7 positions agree with TRBD1. Trimming removed 6 bases from V and 1 base from J; junction bases left unmatched: 6. Looked up from germline, CDR1 is SQVTM and CDR2 is ANQGSEA. This CDR3 has 14 residues. The CDR3 region has the DNA TGCAGCGTCAGTCCAGGGGGTTCCTACAATGAGCAGTTCTTC. It codes for CSVSPGGSYNEQFF.

Of note for this clone: At one boundary the junction diverges from the germline segment, which might be a read error. V is TRBV27 and J is TRBJ1-5; a possible D gene is TRBD1 (5 bases). Germline V gene data show CDR1 as MNHEY and CDR2 as SMNVEV (reference sequence). The CDR3 length is 14 residues. The CDR3 reads CASSLWGGNQPQHF. The CDR3 nucleotides read TGTGCCAGCAGCTTATGGGGGGGGAATCAGCCCCAGCATTTT.

This CDR3 is CASSPRTSGRETQYF. Here the CDR3 DNA reads TGTGCCAGCAGCCCCCGGACTAGCGGGAGAGAGACCCAGTACTTC. This sequence joins TRBV7-9 and TRBJ2-5; 13 bases map to TRBD2. Germline CDR1 reads SEHNR; CDR2 reads FQNEAQ (reference sequence). J lost 4 bases, V lost 5 bases, and 4 bases had no gene match. This CDR3 has 15 amino acids.

This rearrangement joins TRBV19 to TRBJ2-3, with 7 bases fitting TRBD2. The CDR3 contains 14 residues. The J segment lost 7 bases and the V segment lost 7 bases, leaving 11 bases of the junction unmatched. Looked up from germline, CDR1 is LNHDA and CDR2 is SQIVND (reference sequence). The CDR3 region is CASNGGGPWNTQYF. CDR3 DNA sequence: TGTGCCAGTAACGGGGGAGGGCCGTGGAATACGCAGTATTTT. The full variable domain, rest sourced from reference TRBV19 and TRBJ2-3, is DGGITQSPKYLFRKEGQNVTLSCEQNLNHDAMYWYRQDPGQGLRLIYYSQIVNDFQKGDIAEGYSVSREKKESFPLTVTSAQKNPTAFYLCASNGGGPWNTQYFGPGTRLTVL.

V gene TRBV27 combines with J gene TRBJ1-2; no reliable D call. The CDR3 has 12 amino acids. V gave up 11 bases and J gave up 8 bases, with 18 bases separating them. Germline CDR1 is MNHEY and CDR2 is SMNVEV (reference sequence). As DNA, the CDR3 is TGTGCCCCCCACCTAGGAAGGAACGGCTACACCTTC. As protein: CAPHLGRNGYTF.

This sequence joins TRBV10-2 and TRBJ2-1, with 10 bases aligning to TRBD2. The CDR3 extends over 17 amino acids. Trimming took 4 bases from V and 7 from J; bases not matched to a gene: 13. Germline CDR1 and CDR2: WSHSY and SAAADI. The CDR3 nucleotides are TGCGCCAGCAGTGGAGGGATTGGGACTAGCGTGAGGAATGAGCAGTTCTTC. It specifies CASSGGIGTSVRNEQFF.

V gene TRBV30 combines with J gene TRBJ1-3, with TRBD1 as a possible D gene (6 bases). Trimming took off 3 bases at V and 0 bases at J, with 15 bases between the two ends. This CDR3 spans 16 amino acids. Germline V gives CDR1 GTSNPN, CDR2 SVGIG (reference sequence). The CDR3, as DNA: TGTGCCTGGAGCACAGGGATCCTACTCTCTGGAAACACCATATATTTT. Translated, it gives CAWSTGILLSGNTIYF. Variable domain in full (rest from reference TRBV30 and TRBJ1-3): SQTIHQWPATLVQPVGSPLSLECTVEGTSNPNLYWYRQAAGRGLQLLFYSVGIGQISSEVPQNLSASRPQDRQFILSSKKLLLSDSGFYLCAWSTGILLSGNTIYFGEGSWLTVV.

The chain uses TRBV14 and TRBJ1-2, with 7 bases fitting TRBD1. Germline CDR1 is SGHDN and CDR2 is FVKESK. J lost 4 bases, V lost 2 bases, and 7 bases had no gene match. The CDR3 covers 15 residues. CDR3 amino acids: CASSQRTGGGYGYTF. Written as DNA, the CDR3 is TGTGCCAGCAGCCAACGGACAGGAGGCGGCTATGGCTACACCTTC.

J is TRBJ1-5 and V is TRBV7-9, with D perhaps matching TRBD1 (5 bases). The CDR3 is 17 residues long. The germline V gene has CDR1 SEHNR and CDR2 FQNEAQ (reference sequence). V was clipped by 5 bases and J by 0 bases, with 17 bases between them. CDR3 sequence reads: CASSHRRGGDSNQPQHF. In nucleotides, the CDR3 is TGTGCCAGCAGCCACAGACGGGGGGGAGATAGCAATCAGCCCCAGCATTTT.

Concerning this clone itself: The sample has other DNA sequences that encode this CDR3 too. The chain combines TRBV7-9 with TRBJ1-5, with 7 bases that match TRBD1. CDR1 SEHNR and CDR2 FQNEAQ come from the germline V gene (reference sequence). CDR3 length: 15 amino acids. With V trimmed by 1 base and J by 6 bases, 6 bases remained unmatched. The CDR3 sequence is CASSLGDSKGQPQHF. The CDR3 nucleotides read TGTGCCAGCAGCTTAGGGGACAGCAAAGGTCAGCCCCAGCATTTT.

The chain links TRBV14 to TRBJ2-7; 7 bases map to TRBD2. Germline lookup yields CDR1 SGHDN and CDR2 FVKESK. This CDR3 comprises 16 residues. V shed 1 base, J shed 6 bases, and the junction held 12 bases outside the gene matches. CDR3 nucleotides: TGTGCCAGCAGCCAAGGGAGCGGCGGGGGAGGACCCGAGCAGTACTTC. Amino acids: CASSQGSGGGGPEQYF.

The gene calls are TRBV6-5 and TRBJ2-6, with D perhaps TRBD2 (5 bases). V lost 2 bases and J 2 bases, leaving 10 bases between the germline ends. This CDR3 is built from 16 residues. Germline lookup yields CDR1 MNHEY and CDR2 SVGAGI. CDR3 region: CASSYDYSTGANVLTF. In nucleotides, the CDR3 is TGTGCCAGCAGTTACGACTATTCAACTGGGGCCAACGTCCTGACTTTC.